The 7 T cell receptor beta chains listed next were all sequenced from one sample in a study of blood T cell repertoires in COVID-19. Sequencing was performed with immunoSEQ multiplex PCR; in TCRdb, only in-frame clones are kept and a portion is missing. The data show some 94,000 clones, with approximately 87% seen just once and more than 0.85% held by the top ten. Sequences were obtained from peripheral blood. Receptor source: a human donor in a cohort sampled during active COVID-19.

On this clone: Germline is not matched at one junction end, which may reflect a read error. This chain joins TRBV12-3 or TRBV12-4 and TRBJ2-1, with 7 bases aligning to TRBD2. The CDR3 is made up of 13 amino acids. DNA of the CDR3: TGTGCCAGCAGTCTCCCGCCCGGGAGGCCCGCGATCTTC. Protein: CASSLPPGRPAIF.

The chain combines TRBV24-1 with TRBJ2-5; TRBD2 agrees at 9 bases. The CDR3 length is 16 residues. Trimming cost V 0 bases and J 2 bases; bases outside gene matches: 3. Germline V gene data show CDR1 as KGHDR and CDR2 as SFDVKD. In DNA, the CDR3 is TGTGCCACCAGTGATTTGAAGACTAGCGGACAAGAGACCCAGTACTTC. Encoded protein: CATSDLKTSGQETQYF.

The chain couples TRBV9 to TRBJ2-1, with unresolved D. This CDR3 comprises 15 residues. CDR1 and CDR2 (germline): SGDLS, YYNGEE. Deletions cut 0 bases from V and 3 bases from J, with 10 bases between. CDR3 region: CASSVAGEHYNEQFF. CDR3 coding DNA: TGTGCCAGCAGCGTAGCCGGAGAGCACTACAATGAGCAGTTCTTC.

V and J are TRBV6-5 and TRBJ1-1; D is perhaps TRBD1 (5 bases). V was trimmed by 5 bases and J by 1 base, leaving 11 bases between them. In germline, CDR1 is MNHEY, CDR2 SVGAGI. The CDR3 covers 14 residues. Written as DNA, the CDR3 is TGTGCCAGCAGTCCTCATAGGGGGAACACTGAAGCTTTCTTT. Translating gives CASSPHRGNTEAFF.

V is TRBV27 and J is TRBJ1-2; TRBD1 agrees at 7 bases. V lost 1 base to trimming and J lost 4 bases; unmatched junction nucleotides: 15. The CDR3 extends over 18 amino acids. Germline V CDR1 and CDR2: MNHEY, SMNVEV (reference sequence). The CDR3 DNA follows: TGTGCCAGCAGTTTATGGGGGGTGACAGGGCCGACTTCCTATGGCTACACCTTC. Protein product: CASSLWGVTGPTSYGYTF.

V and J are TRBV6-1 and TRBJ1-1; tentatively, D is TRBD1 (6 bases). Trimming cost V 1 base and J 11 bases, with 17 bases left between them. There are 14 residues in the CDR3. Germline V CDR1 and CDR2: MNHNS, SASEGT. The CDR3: CASSEVGGQAPAFF. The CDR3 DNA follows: TGTGCCAGCAGTGAAGTTGGGGGCCAAGCTCCGGCTTTCTTT.

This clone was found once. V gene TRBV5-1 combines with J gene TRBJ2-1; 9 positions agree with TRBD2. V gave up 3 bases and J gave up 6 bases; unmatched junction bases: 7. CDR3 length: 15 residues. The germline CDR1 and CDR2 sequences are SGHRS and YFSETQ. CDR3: CASSSELAGPNEQFF. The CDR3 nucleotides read TGCGCCAGCAGCTCCGAGCTAGCGGGACCCAATGAGCAGTTCTTC.